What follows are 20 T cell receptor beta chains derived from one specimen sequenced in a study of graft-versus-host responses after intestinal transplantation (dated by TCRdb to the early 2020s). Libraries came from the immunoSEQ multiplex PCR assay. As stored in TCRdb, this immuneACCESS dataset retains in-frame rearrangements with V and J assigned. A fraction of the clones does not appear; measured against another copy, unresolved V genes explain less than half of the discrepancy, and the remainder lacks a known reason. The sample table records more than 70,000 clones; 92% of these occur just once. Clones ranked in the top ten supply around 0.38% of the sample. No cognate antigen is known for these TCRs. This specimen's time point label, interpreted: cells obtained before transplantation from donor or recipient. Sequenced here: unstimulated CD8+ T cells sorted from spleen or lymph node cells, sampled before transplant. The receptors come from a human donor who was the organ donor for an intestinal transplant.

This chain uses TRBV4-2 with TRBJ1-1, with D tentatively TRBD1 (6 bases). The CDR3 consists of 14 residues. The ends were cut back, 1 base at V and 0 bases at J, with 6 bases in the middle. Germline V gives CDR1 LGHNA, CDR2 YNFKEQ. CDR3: CASSQGDMNTEAFF. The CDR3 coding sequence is TGTGCCAGCAGCCAAGGGGACATGAACACTGAAGCTTTCTTT.

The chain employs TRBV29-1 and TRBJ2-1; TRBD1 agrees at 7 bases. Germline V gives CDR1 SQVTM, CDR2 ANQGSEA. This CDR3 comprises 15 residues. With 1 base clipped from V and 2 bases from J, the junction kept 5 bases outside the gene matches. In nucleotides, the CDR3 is TGCAGCGTTGAAGGGGTCGGGACAGCCTACAATGAGCAGTTCTTC. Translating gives CSVEGVGTAYNEQFF.

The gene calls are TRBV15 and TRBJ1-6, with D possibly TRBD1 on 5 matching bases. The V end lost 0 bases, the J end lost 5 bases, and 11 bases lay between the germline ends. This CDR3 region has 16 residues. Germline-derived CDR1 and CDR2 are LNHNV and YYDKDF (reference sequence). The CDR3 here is CATSRDRARNNSPLHF. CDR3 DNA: TGTGCCACCAGCAGAGACAGGGCAAGGAATAATTCACCCCTCCACTTT.

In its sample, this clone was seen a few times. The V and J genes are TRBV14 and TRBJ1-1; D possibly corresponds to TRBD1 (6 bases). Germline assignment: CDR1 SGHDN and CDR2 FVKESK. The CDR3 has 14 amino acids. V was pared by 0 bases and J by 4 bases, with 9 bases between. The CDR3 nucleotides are TGTGCCAGCAGCCAAGAAGGGGGTGGCACTGAAGCTTTCTTT. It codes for CASSQEGGGTEAFF.

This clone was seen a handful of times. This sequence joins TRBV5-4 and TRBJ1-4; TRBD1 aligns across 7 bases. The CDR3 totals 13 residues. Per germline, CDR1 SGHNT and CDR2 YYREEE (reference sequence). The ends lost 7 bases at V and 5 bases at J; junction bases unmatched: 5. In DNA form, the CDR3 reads TGTGCCAGCGGGGACAGCTTGAATGAAAAACTGTTTTTT. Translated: CASGDSLNEKLFF.

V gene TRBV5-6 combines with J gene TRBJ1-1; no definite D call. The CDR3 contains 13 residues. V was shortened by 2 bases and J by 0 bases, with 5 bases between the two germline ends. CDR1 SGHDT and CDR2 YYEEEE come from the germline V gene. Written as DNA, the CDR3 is TGTGCCAGCAGCTTTGTCATGAACACTGAAGCTTTCTTT. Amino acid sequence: CASSFVMNTEAFF.

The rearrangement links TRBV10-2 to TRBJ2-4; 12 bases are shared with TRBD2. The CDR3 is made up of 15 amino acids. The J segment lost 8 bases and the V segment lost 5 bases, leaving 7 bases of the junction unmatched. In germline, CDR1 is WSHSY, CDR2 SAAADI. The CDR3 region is CASSLTSGGSDIQYF. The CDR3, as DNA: TGCGCCAGCAGTCTTACTAGCGGGGGGTCGGACATTCAGTACTTC.

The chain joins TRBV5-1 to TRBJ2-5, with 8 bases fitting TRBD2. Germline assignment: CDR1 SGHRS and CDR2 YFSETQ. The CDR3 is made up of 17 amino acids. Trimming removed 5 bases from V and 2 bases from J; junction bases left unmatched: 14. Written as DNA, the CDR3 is TGCGCCAGCAGGGGAGCGGGGGTCCCACCTAATCAAGAGACCCAGTACTTC. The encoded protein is CASRGAGVPPNQETQYF.

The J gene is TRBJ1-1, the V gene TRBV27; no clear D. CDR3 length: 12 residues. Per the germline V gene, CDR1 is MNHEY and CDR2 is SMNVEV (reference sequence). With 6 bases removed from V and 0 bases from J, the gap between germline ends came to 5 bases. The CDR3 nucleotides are TGTGCCAGCAGGGCAGTGAACACTGAAGCTTTCTTT. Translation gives CASRAVNTEAFF.

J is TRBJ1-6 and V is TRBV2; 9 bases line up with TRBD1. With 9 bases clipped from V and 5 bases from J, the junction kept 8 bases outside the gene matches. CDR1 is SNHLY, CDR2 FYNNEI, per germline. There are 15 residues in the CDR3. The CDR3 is CASLIRDRDNSPLHF. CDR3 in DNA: TGTGCCAGTCTAATCCGGGACAGGGATAATTCACCCCTCCACTTT.

This chain's CDR3 is CASSLVGLAGGRYYNEQFF. CDR3 bases: TGTGCCAGCAGCTTAGTCGGGCTAGCGGGGGGTCGATACTACAATGAGCAGTTCTTC. The chain recombines TRBV7-2 with TRBJ2-1; 11 bases map to TRBD2. The V gene end was trimmed by 1 base and the J gene end by 3 bases; junction bases not matched to a gene: 11. This CDR3 is built from 19 residues. Germline CDR1 and CDR2: SGHTA and FQGNSA.

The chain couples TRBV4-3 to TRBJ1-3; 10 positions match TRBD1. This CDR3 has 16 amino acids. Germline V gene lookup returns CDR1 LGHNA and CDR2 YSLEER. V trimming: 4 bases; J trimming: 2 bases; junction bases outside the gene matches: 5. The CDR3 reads CASSPTGTGAGNTIYF. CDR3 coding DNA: TGCGCCAGCAGCCCCACCGGGACAGGGGCTGGAAACACCATATATTTT.

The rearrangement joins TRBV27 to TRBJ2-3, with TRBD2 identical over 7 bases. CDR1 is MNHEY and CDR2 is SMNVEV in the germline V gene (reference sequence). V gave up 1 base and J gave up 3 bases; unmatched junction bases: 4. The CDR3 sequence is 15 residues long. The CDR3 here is CASSLFPGGTDTQYF. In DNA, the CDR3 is TGTGCCAGCAGTTTATTCCCCGGGGGGACAGATACGCAGTATTTT.

CDR3 in amino acids: CASSLGQVSTEAFF. For the CDR3, the DNA is TGTGCCAGCAGCTTGGGACAGGTGAGCACTGAAGCTTTCTTT. The chain employs TRBV13 and TRBJ1-1; 8 bases agree with TRBD1. Germline loops: CDR1 PRHDT, CDR2 FYEKMQ (reference sequence). CDR3 length equals 14 residues. V was pared by 3 bases and J by 4 bases, with 4 bases of the junction left unmatched.

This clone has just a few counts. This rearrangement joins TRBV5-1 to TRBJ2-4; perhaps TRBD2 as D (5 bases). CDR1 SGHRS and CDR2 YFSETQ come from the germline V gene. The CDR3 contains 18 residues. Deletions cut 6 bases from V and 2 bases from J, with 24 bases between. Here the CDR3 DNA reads TGCGCCAGCATCCGTTTTATCGGGGTCAAACGACCCAAAAACATTCAGTACTTC. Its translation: CASIRFIGVKRPKNIQYF.

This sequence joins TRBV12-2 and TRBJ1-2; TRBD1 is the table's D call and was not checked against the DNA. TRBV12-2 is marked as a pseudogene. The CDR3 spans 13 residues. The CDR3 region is CASRRRTGYGYTF. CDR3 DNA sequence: TGTGCAAGTCGCCGGAGGACAGGTTATGGCTACACCTTC.

The CDR3 loop is CASSGQLNTEAFF. In DNA, the CDR3 is TGTGCCAGCAGCGGACAACTGAACACTGAAGCTTTCTTT. This chain joins TRBV13 and TRBJ1-1; TRBD1 might be the D (5 bases). The CDR3 sequence is 13 residues long. V was pared by 5 bases and J by 0 bases, with 7 bases between. Germline CDR1 reads PRHDT; CDR2 reads FYEKMQ (reference sequence).

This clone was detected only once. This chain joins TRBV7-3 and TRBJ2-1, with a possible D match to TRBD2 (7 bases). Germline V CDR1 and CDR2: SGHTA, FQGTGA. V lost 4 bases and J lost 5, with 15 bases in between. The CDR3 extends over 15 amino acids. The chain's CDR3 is CASSSGGGLDNEQFF. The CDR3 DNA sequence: TGTGCCAGCAGCTCTGGGGGGGGGCTAGACAATGAGCAGTTCTTC.

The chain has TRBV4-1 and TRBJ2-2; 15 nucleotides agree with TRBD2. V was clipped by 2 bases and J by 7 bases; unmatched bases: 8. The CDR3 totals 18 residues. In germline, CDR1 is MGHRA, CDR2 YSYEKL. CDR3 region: CASSQTGTSGGPGGELFF. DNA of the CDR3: TGCGCCAGCAGCCAAACTGGGACTAGCGGGGGGCCGGGCGGGGAGCTGTTTTTT.

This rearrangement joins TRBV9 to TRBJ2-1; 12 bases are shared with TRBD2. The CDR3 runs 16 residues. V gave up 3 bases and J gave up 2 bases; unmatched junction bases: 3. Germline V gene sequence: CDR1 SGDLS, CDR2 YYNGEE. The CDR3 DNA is TGTGCCAGCAGCGCTTCTAGCGGGGGGGCCTACAATGAGCAGTTCTTC. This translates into CASSASSGGAYNEQFF.